This TCR beta chain was identified during a study of blood T cell repertoires in COVID-19. Background on the study: Samples taken during acute and convalescent COVID-19 were collected in the United States, Italy and Spain. PBMCs, B-cell-depleted T cells, or T cells provided the cDNA or gDNA that made up the material.

Some clones are missing from TCRdb's copy, which holds only in-frame ones; the method was immunoSEQ multiplex PCR. Of about 250,000 clones in the sample, about nine tenths were seen once. The CDR3 spans 13 residues. Germline V lookup: CDR1 MNHEY, CDR2 SMNVEV (reference sequence). V was pared by 3 bases and J by 6 bases, with 11 bases between. Sequencing was done on a sample of peripheral blood. The V call is TRBV27, the J call TRBJ1-1, with D possibly TRBD1 on 5 matching bases. The sequence came from a woman in her twenties or thirties with active or convalescent COVID-19. The CDR3 region is CASSFDSPPEAFF. The CDR3 DNA follows: TGTGCCAGCAGTTTTGACAGTCCCCCTGAAGCTTTCTTT.